This entry lists 2 T cell receptor beta chains sequenced from one sample in a study of blood T cell repertoires in COVID-19. The table came from immunoSEQ multiplex PCR; TCRdb's copy has only in-frame clones and leaves some out. The sample records some 97,000 clones, about 80% being singletons. The sample taken for sequencing was peripheral blood. The origin of the receptors is a woman aged 70-85 years with acute or convalescent COVID-19.

The rearrangement joins TRBV28 to TRBJ2-3; 15 bases align to TRBD2. The CDR3 length is 19 residues. V shed 5 bases and J 6 bases; nucleotides not matched to a gene: 15. CDR1 MDHEN and CDR2 SYDVKM come from the germline V gene. CDR3 region: CASSPQGLAGGPKLDTQYF. CDR3 DNA: TGTGCCAGCAGTCCCCAGGGACTAGCGGGGGGCCCCAAATTGGATACGCAGTATTTT.

This chain links TRBV7-3 with TRBJ2-5; a weak D match, TRBD2 (6 bases). The CDR3 spans 15 residues. Germline-derived CDR1 and CDR2 are SGHTA and FQGTGA. The V and J ends lost 2 bases and 1 base respectively, with 11 bases between them. CDR3 coding DNA: TGTGCCAGCAGCTTAGGGGGGACCTTCCAAGAGACCCAGTACTTC. Translated: CASSLGGTFQETQYF. The complete variable domain, with remaining parts taken from reference TRBV7-3 and TRBJ2-5, reads GAGVSQTPSNKVTEKGKYVELRCDPISGHTALYWYRQSLGQGPEFLIYFQGTGAADDSGLPNDRFFAVRPEGSVSTLKIQRTERGDSAVYLCASSLGGTFQETQYFGPGTRLLVL.